Presented here are 14 T cell receptor beta chains from one specimen sequenced in a study of blood T cell repertoires in COVID-19. The method was immunoSEQ multiplex PCR; TCRdb's version includes in-frame clones alone and lacks a portion of them. The sample includes 98,000 or so clones, approximately 85% of them seen just once. Sequences were obtained from peripheral blood. The receptors shown here come from a man in his 60s with acute or convalescent COVID-19.

The chain recombines TRBV10-3 with TRBJ1-5; 8 bases fit TRBD1. Germline lookup yields CDR1 ENHRY and CDR2 SYGVKD. V was pared by 10 bases and J by 6 bases, with 11 bases of the junction left unmatched. The CDR3 spans 14 residues. This chain's CDR3 is CATAGGGEGQPQHF. In DNA, the CDR3 is TGTGCCACGGCAGGGGGCGGGGAGGGTCAGCCCCAGCATTTT.

This clone was seen a handful of times. The CDR3 DNA is TGTGCCAGCAGGGCGACAGGGATACACGAGCAGTACTTC. Its translation: CASRATGIHEQYF. This chain uses TRBV6-5 with TRBJ2-7, with 7 bases that match TRBD1. This CDR3 region has 13 residues. Trimming removed 6 bases from V and 5 bases from J; junction bases left unmatched: 7. Germline V gives CDR1 MNHEY, CDR2 SVGAGI.

The chain recombines TRBV2 with TRBJ1-4, with D possibly TRBD1 on 5 matching bases. The CDR3 spans 14 residues. Trimming shortened V by 6 bases and J by 4 bases, and 12 bases separated the two germline ends. From germline, CDR1 is SNHLY and CDR2 FYNNEI. The CDR3 loop reads CASRETDFNEKLFF. The CDR3 bases are TGTGCCAGCAGGGAGACAGACTTTAATGAAAAACTGTTTTTT.

This chain connects TRBV14 to TRBJ2-1; D unresolved. The CDR3 contains 13 residues. Per germline, CDR1 SGHDN and CDR2 FVKESK. V lost 1 base to trimming and J lost 2 bases, with 3 bases between them. The CDR3 nucleotides read TGTGCCAGCAGCCAAGCAGCCTACAATGAGCAGTTCTTC. Its protein is CASSQAAYNEQFF.

This clone appeared once. The rearrangement uses TRBV18 and TRBJ2-1; no firm D call. Germline-derived CDR1 and CDR2 are KGHSH and LQKENI. The CDR3 extends over 14 amino acids. The germline V and J ends were trimmed by 2 bases and 5 bases, with 10 bases remaining between them. Written as DNA, the CDR3 is TGTGCCAGCTCACCAAGTATCGGTGACAATGAGCAGTTCTTC. Its protein product is CASSPSIGDNEQFF.

The chain carries TRBV13 and TRBJ2-3, with D tentatively TRBD2 (5 bases). V lost 2 bases and J lost 7, with 22 bases in between. The length of the CDR3 is 17 residues. Looked up from germline, CDR1 is PRHDT and CDR2 is FYEKMQ (reference sequence). CDR3 DNA sequence: TGTGCCAGCAGCTTACGCCTAACTAGTGTGGGTAGCAATACGCAGTATTTT. This sequence encodes CASSLRLTSVGSNTQYF.

The gene calls are TRBV18 and TRBJ1-5; D perhaps matches TRBD1 (5 bases). V lost 2 bases and J 7 bases, leaving 15 bases between the germline ends. Germline V CDR1 and CDR2: KGHSH, LQKENI. This CDR3 spans 15 amino acids. The CDR3 coding sequence is TGTGCCAGCTCACCAAATGTTGGGGCTGGACAGCCCCAGCATTTT. This codes for CASSPNVGAGQPQHF.

J is TRBJ2-2 and V is TRBV5-1, with a possible D match to TRBD1 (6 bases). Germline CDR1 and CDR2: SGHRS and YFSETQ. The ends were cut back, 4 bases at V and 1 base at J, with 14 bases in the middle. This CDR3 contains 16 residues. CDR3 sequence reads: CASSNRVGQNTGELFF. CDR3 coding DNA: TGCGCCAGCAGCAACCGGGTGGGACAGAACACCGGGGAGCTGTTTTTT.

The genes are TRBV9 and TRBJ2-1; unclear D gene. Germline V CDR1 and CDR2: SGDLS, YYNGEE. The V gene lost 1 base and the J gene lost 6 bases, with 5 bases spanning the gap. The length of the CDR3 is 12 residues. The CDR3 here is CASSVLGNEQFF. The CDR3 bases are TGTGCCAGCAGCGTACTAGGCAATGAGCAGTTCTTC.

CDR3 nucleotide sequence: TGTGCCAGCAGTTCGGACAGGTTTTCTTCTCAGCCCCAGCATTTT. It yields the protein CASSSDRFSSQPQHF. V usage is TRBV7-8 and J usage is TRBJ1-5; 7 bases are shared with TRBD1. CDR1 and CDR2 (germline): SGHVS, FQNEAQ. This CDR3 comprises 15 residues. J was trimmed by 6 bases and V by 6 bases; bases with no gene match: 11.

This clone was found once. The J gene is TRBJ1-5, the V gene TRBV21-1; TRBD1, the table's D call, was not compared with the DNA. TRBV21-1 is a documented pseudogene. CDR3 length equals 13 residues. The CDR3 loop reads CASSRAGNQPQHF. The CDR3 DNA is TGTGCCAGCAGCAGGGCAGGCAATCAGCCCCAGCATTTT.

The chain combines TRBV5-5 with TRBJ2-7, with 11 bases identical to TRBD1. Trimming removed 3 bases from V and 3 bases from J; junction bases left unmatched: 8. CDR3 length equals 16 residues. Germline V gives CDR1 SGHKS, CDR2 YYEKEE (reference sequence). The CDR3 DNA follows: TGTGCCAGCAGCTGGGATTGGACAGGGGGCCGCTACGAGCAGTACTTC. Translated: CASSWDWTGGRYEQYF. The whole variable domain, remainder taken from reference TRBV5-5 and TRBJ2-7, is DAGVTQSPTHLIKTRGQQVTLRCSPISGHKSVSWYQQVLGQGPQFIFQYYEKEERGRGNFPDRFSARQFPNYSSELNVNALLLGDSALYLCASSWDWTGGRYEQYFGPGTRLTVT.

V is TRBV30 and J is TRBJ1-5; TRBD1 agrees at 9 bases. This CDR3 has 15 residues. CDR1 and CDR2 (germline): GTSNPN, SVGIG (reference sequence). The V and J ends lost 5 bases and 2 bases, in that order; junction bases with no gene match: 7. The DNA for the CDR3 is TGTGCCTGGGCTGGGACAGGGTCAGGCAATCAGCCCCAGCATTTT. It encodes CAWAGTGSGNQPQHF.

V gene TRBV7-9 combines with J gene TRBJ1-3, with D perhaps TRBD1 (6 bases). CDR3 length: 15 residues. In germline, CDR1 is SEHNR, CDR2 FQNEAQ (reference sequence). Trimming took 2 bases from V and 2 from J, leaving 10 bases between them. CDR3 nucleotide sequence: TGTGCCAGCAGCTTAAAGGGGGTGGCTGGAAACACCATATATTTT. Translating it yields CASSLKGVAGNTIYF.